This T cell receptor (beta chain) emerged from a study of neurological immune-mediated disorders. V was clipped by 5 bases and J by 5 bases; unmatched bases: 6. The length of the CDR3 is 14 residues. This clonotype was counted a few times. This may be a read error: a much more frequent sequence differs by one nucleotide. TCRdb recomputed calls from the 5' RACE reads with MiXCR, one row per CDR3 protein. The sample shows approximately 82,000 distinct CDR3 sequences, approximately 13% of them seen only once. Documented time point: longitudinal time-point 2. The unsorted libraries originated from 2 million PBMCs kept at -80 C.

The TCR comes from a female donor with HTLV-1-associated myelopathy (HAM/TSP). The genes are TRBV12-3 or TRBV12-4 and TRBJ1-2, with TRBD1 matching over 9 bases. Sequencing was performed on PBMCs. As DNA, the CDR3 is TGTGCCAGCAGTAAACAGGGGGCGCGGTATGGCTACACCTTC. Translated: CASSKQGARYGYTF.